The 21 T cell receptor beta chains in this list originate from one sample, sequenced in a study of beta chain features in type 1 diabetes. General observations from the study: Moderate but significant shortening of TCRB CDR3s was recorded in all four CD4+ subsets from Type 1 diabetes patients.

No antigens are known for them. The investigators reverse transcribed all of the isolated RNA, so they sequenced expressed TCRB transcripts. Here immunoSEQ multiplex PCR was the method, and the copy in TCRdb shows in-frame clones only, minus some. This table holds some 660,000 clones, over 12% found once. Sequenced input: naive CD4+ T cells from blood. The receptors stem from a man aged 18 to 30 with type 1 diabetes.

The chain links TRBV5-4 to TRBJ1-5; D is uncertain. The CDR3 is 15 amino acids. Germline assignment: CDR1 SGHNT and CDR2 YYREEE (reference sequence). V was trimmed by 1 base and J by 1 base, leaving 9 bases between them. The CDR3 region is CASSLNAASNQPQHF. Here the CDR3 DNA reads TGTGCCAGCAGCTTGAATGCAGCCAGCAATCAGCCCCAGCATTTT.

CDR3 loop: CASSSRNVTDTQYF. The CDR3 DNA follows: TGTGCCAGCAGTTCTAGGAACGTCACAGATACGCAGTATTTT. The chain recombines TRBV6-1 with TRBJ2-3; D remains unclear. From germline, CDR1 is MNHNS and CDR2 SASEGT. The V and J ends lost 5 bases and 2 bases respectively, with 11 bases between them. The CDR3 loop spans 14 amino acids.

This clone was detected only a few times. Other DNA sequences in this specimen translate into the identical CDR3. The chain joins TRBV7-9 to TRBJ2-3; D uncertain. Germline assignment: CDR1 SEHNR and CDR2 FQNEAQ (reference sequence). The CDR3 runs 12 residues. Deletions cut 2 bases from V and 0 bases from J, with 0 bases between. This chain's CDR3 is CASSLSTDTQYF. The CDR3 nucleotides are TGTGCCAGCAGCTTAAGCACAGATACGCAGTATTTT.

The chain uses TRBV19 and TRBJ2-7; D possibly corresponds to TRBD2 (5 bases). This CDR3 has 14 amino acids. The germline V and J ends were trimmed by 6 bases and 3 bases, with 15 bases remaining between them. Germline V gene lookup returns CDR1 LNHDA and CDR2 SQIVND (reference sequence). The CDR3 region is CASRPLDGDYEQYF. The CDR3 DNA reads TGTGCCAGTAGGCCGCTCGACGGGGACTACGAGCAGTACTTC.

The sample holds a few counts of this clone. The V and J genes are TRBV4-1 and TRBJ1-5; 9 bases line up with TRBD1. V was pared by 1 base and J by 2 bases, with 9 bases of the junction left unmatched. Germline V CDR1 and CDR2: MGHRA, YSYEKL. This CDR3 has 18 residues. DNA for the CDR3: TGCGCCAGCAGCCAAGCCCGGGACAGGGTCAATGGCAATCAGCCCCAGCATTTT. Its protein is CASSQARDRVNGNQPQHF.

A few counts support this clone. This sequence joins TRBV19 and TRBJ2-7, with D perhaps matching TRBD1 (5 bases). Germline V gives CDR1 LNHDA, CDR2 SQIVND (reference sequence). The CDR3 spans 13 residues. V was pared by 8 bases and J by 5 bases, with 16 bases between. The DNA of the CDR3 is TGTGCCAGTTCGTGGCAGGGTGAGGACGAGCAGTACTTC. Protein product: CASSWQGEDEQYF.

V usage is TRBV2 and J usage is TRBJ2-2; tentatively, D is TRBD1 or TRBD2 (6 bases each). The germline V and J ends were trimmed by 6 bases and 5 bases, with 19 bases remaining between them. CDR1 is SNHLY, CDR2 FYNNEI, per germline. This CDR3 comprises 16 residues. CDR3: CASRHGGRTGTGELFF. DNA of the CDR3: TGTGCCAGCAGACACGGGGGCCGGACGGGAACCGGGGAGCTGTTTTTT. The full variable domain, rest sourced from reference TRBV2 and TRBJ2-2, is EPEVTQTPSHQVTQMGQEVILRCVPISNHLYFYWYRQILGQKVEFLVSFYNNEISEKSEIFDDQFSVERPDGSNFTLKIRSTKLEDSAMYFCASRHGGRTGTGELFFGEGSRLTVL.

V usage is TRBV7-8 and J usage is TRBJ1-2, with D perhaps matching TRBD1 (5 bases). The germline V and J ends were trimmed by 3 bases and 1 base, with 15 bases remaining between them. The CDR3 runs 16 residues. Germline values: CDR1 SGHVS, CDR2 FQNEAQ. Written as DNA, the CDR3 is TGTGCCAGCAGCTTGGCAGGGTGGCCGAATAACTATGGCTACACCTTC. It is translated as CASSLAGWPNNYGYTF.

This chain connects TRBV7-3 to TRBJ2-1; D call uncertain. The germline gives CDR1 SGHTA, CDR2 FQGTGA. CDR3 length: 11 amino acids. The ends were cut back, 8 bases at V and 5 bases at J, with 7 bases in the middle. The CDR3 DNA is TGTGCCAGCCGGCAAGACAATGAGCAGTTCTTC. Protein: CASRQDNEQFF.

The CDR3 spells CASSEGTGAKAGELFF. The DNA for the CDR3 is TGTGCCAGCAGTGAAGGGACAGGGGCAAAGGCCGGGGAGCTGTTTTTT. The rearrangement uses TRBV2 and TRBJ2-2; the match to TRBD1 covers 9 bases. Unmatched junction bases numbered 6, after V lost 1 base and J lost 6 bases. The germline CDR1 and CDR2 sequences are SNHLY and FYNNEI. The CDR3 covers 16 residues.

The genes are TRBV25-1 and TRBJ2-3; 7 positions agree with TRBD1. The V segment lost 2 bases and the J segment 0 bases; nucleotides outside the gene matches: 5. The germline V gene encodes CDR1 MGHDK and CDR2 SYGVNS. This CDR3 region has 16 residues. The CDR3 is CASSEGTATSTDTQYF. The CDR3, as DNA: TGTGCCAGCAGTGAAGGGACAGCTACTAGCACAGATACGCAGTATTTT.

This clone was picked up one time. V and J are TRBV30 and TRBJ1-6; D may be TRBD1 (5 bases). Trimming stripped 5 bases from V and 11 bases from J, with 13 bases between. CDR3 length: 12 amino acids. Germline-derived CDR1 and CDR2 are GTSNPN and SVGIG (reference sequence). Written as DNA, the CDR3 is TGTGCCTGGGGTCCGGGGGGGGCACCCCTCCACTTT. It yields the protein CAWGPGGAPLHF. Combining the CDR3 with reference TRBV30 and TRBJ1-6 gives the whole variable domain SQTIHQWPATLVQPVGSPLSLECTVEGTSNPNLYWYRQAAGRGLQLLFYSVGIGQISSEVPQNLSASRPQDRQFILSSKKLLLSDSGFYLCAWGPGGAPLHFGNGTRLTVT.

V usage is TRBV5-1 and J usage is TRBJ2-2; TRBD1 agrees at 7 bases. The CDR3 covers 16 residues. The V segment lost 3 bases and the J segment 0 bases; nucleotides outside the gene matches: 5. Germline assignment: CDR1 SGHRS and CDR2 YFSETQ. The chain's CDR3 is CASSSRTGTNTGELFF. As DNA, the CDR3 is TGCGCCAGCAGCTCCCGGACAGGAACGAACACCGGGGAGCTGTTTTTT.

J is TRBJ2-1 and V is TRBV5-1; 12 bases agree with TRBD1. This CDR3 spans 15 amino acids. V gave up 4 bases and J gave up 12 bases; unmatched junction bases: 11. Germline assignment: CDR1 SGHRS and CDR2 YFSETQ. CDR3 loop: CASSTGQGAPALQFF. The CDR3 nucleotides read TGCGCCAGCAGCACGGGACAGGGGGCCCCCGCCTTGCAGTTCTTC.

This clone was counted only a few times. The V gene is TRBV30, the J gene TRBJ1-3, with D possibly being TRBD1 (5 bases). With 3 bases removed from V and 4 bases from J, the gap between germline ends came to 7 bases. The length of the CDR3 is 12 residues. CDR1 is GTSNPN and CDR2 is SVGIG in the germline V gene (reference sequence). CDR3 residues: CAWRQGGNTIYF. DNA for the CDR3: TGTGCCTGGAGGCAGGGCGGAAACACCATATATTTT.

The chain couples TRBV20-1 to TRBJ2-5; D call uncertain. Trimming stripped 0 bases from V and 10 bases from J, with 9 bases between. This CDR3 is 11 amino acids long. Germline V gene data show CDR1 as DFQATT and CDR2 as SNEGSKA (reference sequence). The CDR3 DNA reads as TGCAGTGCTAGAGAGGCAGCAAACCAGTACTTC. It encodes CSAREAANQYF.

In its sample, this clone was seen a few times. The CDR3 DNA sequence: TGTGCCAGCAGCCCAAAAGAGGGAGAGACCCAGTACTTC. It specifies CASSPKEGETQYF. The J gene is TRBJ2-5, the V gene TRBV27, with D maybe TRBD2 (5 bases). Per the germline V gene, CDR1 is MNHEY and CDR2 is SMNVEV (reference sequence). CDR3 length: 13 amino acids. Deletions cut 6 bases from V and 4 bases from J, with 12 bases between.

This clone was detected a few times. Other DNA sequences in this sample translate to the same CDR3. The CDR3 here is CAWSRGPNTEAFF. The CDR3 bases are TGTGCCTGGAGCAGGGGGCCGAACACTGAAGCTTTCTTT. The chain carries TRBV30 and TRBJ1-1; 8 nucleotides line up with TRBD1. The junction had 1 base not matched to a gene; V was cut back by 3 bases and J by 1 base. Germline values: CDR1 GTSNPN, CDR2 SVGIG (reference sequence). This CDR3 is built from 13 residues.

This clone was picked up a small number of times. The V gene is TRBV4-3, the J gene TRBJ2-6; possible D gene TRBD2, 6 bases. The CDR3 runs 18 residues. Trimming removed 4 bases from V and 0 bases from J, with 16 bases in between. Germline CDR1 is LGHNA and CDR2 is YSLEER. CDR3 DNA: TGCGCCAGCAGCCGCGGTCCCGGGACTTACTCTGGGGCCAACGTCCTGACTTTC. Translated: CASSRGPGTYSGANVLTF.

The rearrangement links TRBV9 to TRBJ2-2; 7 bases map to TRBD1. J gave up 2 bases and V 1 base, and 8 bases lay outside the gene matches. CDR3 length: 17 residues. Germline lookup yields CDR1 SGDLS and CDR2 YYNGEE. CDR3 protein: CASSVLSGTVNTGELFF. In DNA form, the CDR3 reads TGTGCCAGCAGCGTATTATCCGGGACAGTAAACACCGGGGAGCTGTTTTTT.

This clone was observed a few times. The chain's CDR3 is CASSRGLSQETQYF. The DNA for the CDR3 is TGTGCCAGCAGCCGTGGATTGTCTCAAGAGACCCAGTACTTC. V gene TRBV13 combines with J gene TRBJ2-5; D is uncertain. V lost 5 bases to trimming and J lost 2 bases, with 12 bases between them. Germline values: CDR1 PRHDT, CDR2 FYEKMQ (reference sequence). CDR3 length equals 14 residues.